These 2 T cell receptor beta chains were sequenced from one sample in a study of blood T cell repertoires in COVID-19. TCRdb's table, derived via immunoSEQ multiplex PCR, lists solely in-frame clones and lacks some. The sample records roughly 180,000 clones, 79% being singletons. The sample taken for sequencing was peripheral blood. These receptors all stem from a woman between 55 and 75 years old with COVID-19, enrolled during active disease.

This chain uses TRBV10-3 with TRBJ2-1; maybe TRBD2 (6 bases). CDR3 size: 17 residues. V was trimmed by 7 bases and J by 8 bases, leaving 27 bases between them. The germline gives CDR1 ENHRY, CDR2 SYGVKD. For the CDR3, the DNA is TGTGCCATCAACGAGACCCGCAGGGATAAGCGGGTTCATGAGCAGTTCTTC. This encodes CAINETRRDKRVHEQFF.

J is TRBJ2-3 and V is TRBV7-3; 12 bases align to TRBD2. J was trimmed by 2 bases and V by 5 bases; bases with no gene match: 5. The CDR3 runs 16 residues. CDR1 and CDR2 from the germline V gene are SGHTA and FQGTGA. CDR3 loop: CASSATSGGYTDTQYF. CDR3 DNA: TGTGCCAGCAGCGCAACTAGCGGGGGGTACACAGATACGCAGTATTTT.